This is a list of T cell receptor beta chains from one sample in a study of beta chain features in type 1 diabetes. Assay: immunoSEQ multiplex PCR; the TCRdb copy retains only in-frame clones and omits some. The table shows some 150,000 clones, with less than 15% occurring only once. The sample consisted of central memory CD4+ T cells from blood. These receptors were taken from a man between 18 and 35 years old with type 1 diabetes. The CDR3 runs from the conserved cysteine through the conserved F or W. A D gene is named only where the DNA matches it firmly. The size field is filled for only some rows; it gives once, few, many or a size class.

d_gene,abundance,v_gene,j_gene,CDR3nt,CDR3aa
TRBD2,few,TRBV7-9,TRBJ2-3,TGTGCCAGCAGCTTAGGACTAGCGGGGGAAGATACGCAGTATTTT,CASSLGLAGEDTQYF
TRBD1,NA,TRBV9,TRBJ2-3,TGTGCCAGCAGCGCACCACGGACAGGGGGCTTCCCAGATACGCAGTATTTT,CASSAPRTGGFPDTQYF
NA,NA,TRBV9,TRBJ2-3,TGTGCCAGCAGCTCCCGGGGCGGCACAGATACGCAGTATTTT,CASSSRGGTDTQYF
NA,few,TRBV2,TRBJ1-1,TGTGCCAGCAGTGGACCCGGTGGCGTTAACACTGAAGCTTTCTTT,CASSGPGGVNTEAFF
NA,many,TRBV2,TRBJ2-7,TGTGCCAGCAGCAAGGACCAAGGACCCTACGAGCAGTACTTC,CASSKDQGPYEQYF
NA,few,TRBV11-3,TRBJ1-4,TGTGCCAGCACCCGGGCCTCAAACAATGAAAAACTGTTTTTT,CASTRASNNEKLFF
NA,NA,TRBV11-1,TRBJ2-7,TGTGCCAGCAGCTTCAAGGCAGGGGATGAGCAGTACTTC,CASSFKAGDEQYF
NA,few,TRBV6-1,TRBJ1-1,TGTGCCAGCAGGGACCAAACCCTCAACACTGAAGCTTTCTTT,CASRDQTLNTEAFF
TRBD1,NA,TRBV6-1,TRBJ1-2,TGTGCCAGCAGACAAGACAGGGGCGTCTATGGCTACACCTTC,CASRQDRGVYGYTF
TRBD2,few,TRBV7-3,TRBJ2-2,TGTGCCAGCAGCACCCGACTAGCGGCAAACACCGGGGAGCTGTTTTTT,CASSTRLAANTGELFF
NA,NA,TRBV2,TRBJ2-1,TGTGCCAGCAAATCCGGCTCTGGACTATACTCCTACAATGAGCAGTTCTTC,CASKSGSGLYSYNEQFF
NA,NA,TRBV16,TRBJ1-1,TGTGCCAGCAGCCAATTTTCTGGGAACACTGAAGCTTTCTTT,CASSQFSGNTEAFF
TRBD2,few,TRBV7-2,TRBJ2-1,TGTGCCAGCAGCTTAGGGCGGGGGTCAGATGAGCAGTTCTTC,CASSLGRGSDEQFF
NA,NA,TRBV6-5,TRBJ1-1,TGTGCCAGCAGTTACGGGGTTAAGAACACTGAAGCTTTCTTT,CASSYGVKNTEAFF
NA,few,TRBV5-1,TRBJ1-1,TGCGCCAGCAGCTTAGGGGCAGCCGGAAACACTGAAGCTTTCTTT,CASSLGAAGNTEAFF
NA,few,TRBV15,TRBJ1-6,TGTGCCACCCGTAAAGGACAGCTTAATTCACCCCTCCACTTT,CATRKGQLNSPLHF
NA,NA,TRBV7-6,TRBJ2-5,TGTGCCAGCACCCCCGGGGCATACCAAGAGACCCAGTACTTC,CASTPGAYQETQYF
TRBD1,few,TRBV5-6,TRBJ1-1,TGTGCCAGCAGCTGGGGACAGATTACTGAGACTTTCTTT,CASSWGQITETFF
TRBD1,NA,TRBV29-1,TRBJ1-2,TGCAGCACGACCGGGACAGGGAGCGGCTACACCTTC,CSTTGTGSGYTF
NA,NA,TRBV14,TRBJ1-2,TGTGCCAGCAGCCAAGATGTTACGGGCTACACCTTC,CASSQDVTGYTF
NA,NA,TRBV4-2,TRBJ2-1,TGTGCCAGCAGCCAAGATATTGGGTGGGAGCAGTTCTTC,CASSQDIGWEQFF
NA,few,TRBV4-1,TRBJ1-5,TGCGCCAGCAGCCAAGATACATCTGCGGGCTTAAATCAGCCCCAGCATTTT,CASSQDTSAGLNQPQHF
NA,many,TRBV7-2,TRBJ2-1,TGTGCCAGCACCATATTACCCTCTAATGAGCAGTTCTTC,CASTILPSNEQFF
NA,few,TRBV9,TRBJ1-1,TGTGCCAGCAGCGTAAATCAGGGCTCTGAAGCTTTCTTT,CASSVNQGSEAFF
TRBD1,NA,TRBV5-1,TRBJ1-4,TGCGCCAGCAGCGGGACAGGGTTTGAAAAACTGTTTTTT,CASSGTGFEKLFF
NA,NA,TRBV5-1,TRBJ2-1,TGCGCCAGCAGCTTGCAGACAGCTACCTACAATGAGCAGTTCTTC,CASSLQTATYNEQFF